This passage covers 28 T cell receptor beta chains from one sample sequenced in a study of blood T cell repertoires in COVID-19. Clones were sequenced by immunoSEQ multiplex PCR, and TCRdb holds only the in-frame ones, with some missing. This table holds around 160,000 clones, roughly 76% found once. Sequencing used peripheral blood. Source of these receptors: a human donor with acute or convalescent COVID-19. The donor label of this sample is uncertain.

V and J are TRBV5-1 and TRBJ2-3, with TRBD2 as a possible D gene (5 bases). Trimming left V 3 bases short and J 1 base short, with 9 bases between. Germline CDR1 and CDR2: SGHRS and YFSETQ. There are 14 residues in the CDR3. The CDR3 reads CASSSGSGTDTQYF. The CDR3 DNA sequence: TGCGCCAGCAGCTCGGGGTCAGGCACAGATACGCAGTATTTT.

This chain links TRBV9 with TRBJ1-2; D is uncertain. This CDR3 region has 14 residues. Trimming took 4 bases from V and 5 from J, leaving 15 bases between them. CDR1 and CDR2 from the germline V gene are SGDLS and YYNGEE. CDR3 sequence (DNA): TGTGCCAGCAGCCCTCCGGGAGGGTTGTATGGCTACACCTTC. Its protein product is CASSPPGGLYGYTF.

The chain combines TRBV6-5 with TRBJ1-4; 11 nucleotides match TRBD1. V shed 6 bases and J 8 bases; nucleotides not matched to a gene: 5. Germline CDR1 is MNHEY and CDR2 is SVGAGI. The length of the CDR3 is 14 residues. CDR3 coding DNA: TGTGCCAGCAGCGCGGGACAGGGGGGCGAAAAACTGTTTTTT. Its protein product is CASSAGQGGEKLFF.

The rearrangement joins TRBV19 to TRBJ1-3; TRBD1 might be the D (6 bases). Germline V gene data show CDR1 as LNHDA and CDR2 as SQIVND (reference sequence). The CDR3 length is 14 residues. V was pared by 4 bases and J by 4 bases, with 11 bases between. For the CDR3, the DNA is TGTGCCAGTAGTACCGGGACACTCGGAAACACCATATATTTT. Translation: CASSTGTLGNTIYF.

The rearrangement joins TRBV7-9 to TRBJ2-7, with TRBD1 matching 9 bases. Germline V lookup: CDR1 SEHNR, CDR2 FQNEAQ (reference sequence). Trimming took 7 bases from V and 6 from J; bases not matched to a gene: 13. The CDR3 sequence is 15 residues long. CDR3 loop: CASTPPDRGVREQYF. As DNA, the CDR3 is TGTGCCAGCACCCCTCCGGACAGGGGAGTTCGCGAGCAGTACTTC.

J is TRBJ1-1 and V is TRBV13, with 9 positions matching TRBD1. CDR1 is PRHDT, CDR2 FYEKMQ, per germline (reference sequence). This CDR3 is 13 amino acids long. Trimming at V came to 5 bases and at J to 10 bases, leaving 8 bases not matched to a gene. In nucleotides, the CDR3 is TGTGCCAGCAGCCATGGACAGGGGCGGGGAGCTTTCTTT. Translated: CASSHGQGRGAFF. The full variable domain, completed using reference TRBV13 and TRBJ1-1, is AAGVIQSPRHLIKEKRETATLKCYPIPRHDTVYWYQQGPGQDPQFLISFYEKMQSDKGSIPDRFSAQQFSDYHSELNMSSLELGDSALYFCASSHGQGRGAFFGQGTRLTVV.

V usage is TRBV11-2 and J usage is TRBJ2-5; the match to TRBD1 covers 7 bases. Germline values: CDR1 SGHAT, CDR2 FQNNGV. With 1 base clipped from V and 1 base from J, the junction kept 0 bases outside the gene matches. The CDR3 runs to 14 residues. DNA of the CDR3: TGTGCCAGCAGCTTAGGGGACAGCCAAGAGACCCAGTACTTC. It yields the protein CASSLGDSQETQYF.

This chain links TRBV11-2 with TRBJ2-5; D call uncertain. CDR3 size: 13 residues. Trimming cost V 1 base and J 4 bases, with 7 bases left between them. CDR1 SGHAT and CDR2 FQNNGV come from the germline V gene. The CDR3 DNA reads TGTGCCAGCAGCTTAGGAGGAGTAGAGACCCAGTACTTC. Amino acids: CASSLGGVETQYF.

This clone has at least ten counts. The rearrangement joins TRBV19 to TRBJ2-2, with 9 bases matching TRBD1. CDR3 length: 15 residues. Germline assignment: CDR1 LNHDA and CDR2 SQIVND (reference sequence). V trimming: 7 bases; J trimming: 6 bases; junction bases outside the gene matches: 9. The CDR3 DNA follows: TGTGCCAGTACCTCACAGGGGGCGCTTGCCGGGGAGCTGTTTTTT. Translation gives CASTSQGALAGELFF.

This rearrangement joins TRBV7-8 to TRBJ1-6; D is unresolved. V dropped 2 bases and J dropped 1 base, with 6 bases sitting between them. The CDR3 covers 15 residues. Germline values: CDR1 SGHVS, CDR2 FQNEAQ. The CDR3 DNA reads TGTGCCAGCAGCTTAAAGCCGTCCTATAATTCACCCCTCCACTTT. It yields the protein CASSLKPSYNSPLHF.

This clone was seen a few times. This chain links TRBV27 with TRBJ1-1; D gene uncertain. The length of the CDR3 is 15 residues. CDR1 and CDR2 (germline): MNHEY, SMNVEV (reference sequence). V lost 5 bases, J lost 1 base, and 14 bases lay in between. The CDR3 nucleotides read TGTGCCAGCAGTAGACTGGGGAGATCGAACACTGAAGCTTTCTTT. Protein sequence: CASSRLGRSNTEAFF.

The genes are TRBV30 and TRBJ2-7, with 7 positions matching TRBD2. With 1 base clipped from V and 2 bases from J, the junction kept 5 bases outside the gene matches. Germline CDR1 reads GTSNPN; CDR2 reads SVGIG (reference sequence). The CDR3 has 14 residues. The CDR3 spells CAWSDPGGTYEQYF. As DNA, the CDR3 is TGTGCCTGGAGTGACCCGGGGGGAACCTACGAGCAGTACTTC. The full variable domain, in which reference TRBV30 and TRBJ2-7 provide the parts outside the CDR3, is SQTIHQWPATLVQPVGSPLSLECTVEGTSNPNLYWYRQAAGRGLQLLFYSVGIGQISSEVPQNLSASRPQDRQFILSSKKLLLSDSGFYLCAWSDPGGTYEQYFGPGTRLTVT.

This rearrangement joins TRBV4-1 to TRBJ2-7; TRBD1 agrees at 10 bases. This CDR3 region has 14 residues. CDR1 and CDR2 from the germline V gene are MGHRA and YSYEKL. V trimming: 6 bases; J trimming: 7 bases; junction bases outside the gene matches: 9. As DNA, the CDR3 is TGCGCCAGCAGAGGGGGGACAGGGGACAGGGAGCAGTACTTC. It codes for CASRGGTGDREQYF.

The chain employs TRBV10-3 and TRBJ1-2, with D uncertain. The length of the CDR3 is 12 residues. Trimming took 0 bases from V and 10 from J, leaving 9 bases between them. The germline V gene has CDR1 ENHRY and CDR2 SYGVKD. For the CDR3, the DNA is TGTGCCATCAGTGAGTCGAAACAGTTCTACACCTTC. This codes for CAISESKQFYTF.

The rearrangement joins TRBV19 to TRBJ2-7; TRBD1 matches at 7 bases. V gave up 5 bases and J gave up 4 bases; unmatched junction bases: 14. The germline gives CDR1 LNHDA, CDR2 SQIVND (reference sequence). This CDR3 has 16 amino acids. The CDR3 loop is CASSESIQGPRYEQYF. CDR3 nucleotides: TGTGCCAGTAGTGAATCCATACAGGGGCCCCGATACGAGCAGTACTTC.

This chain uses TRBV6-5 with TRBJ1-2, with TRBD1 matching 7 bases. With V trimmed by 3 bases and J by 8 bases, 9 bases remained unmatched. Germline lookup yields CDR1 MNHEY and CDR2 SVGAGI. The CDR3 is made up of 14 amino acids. The chain's CDR3 is CASSYSTGSQGYTF. The CDR3 DNA sequence: TGTGCCAGCAGTTATTCGACAGGGTCTCAAGGCTACACCTTC.

The J gene is TRBJ2-1, the V gene TRBV24-1; perhaps TRBD1 as D (6 bases). The CDR3 is 15 residues long. Per germline, CDR1 KGHDR and CDR2 SFDVKD. Deletions cut 3 bases from V and 11 bases from J, with 19 bases between. The CDR3 DNA follows: TGTGCCACCAGTGATACCGGGACACCAAATTTAAAGCAGTTCTTC. It translates to CATSDTGTPNLKQFF.

The chain's CDR3 is CASSVALSRGQETQYF. The CDR3 bases are TGTGCCAGCAGCGTAGCTCTCTCCAGGGGGCAAGAGACCCAGTACTTC. This chain joins TRBV9 and TRBJ2-5, with TRBD1 matching over 7 bases. Per germline, CDR1 SGDLS and CDR2 YYNGEE. The trim removed 0 bases at V and 2 bases at J, leaving 7 bases unmatched. The CDR3 is 16 amino acids.

The CDR3 reads CASSPNPTGPYEQYV. In nucleotides, the CDR3 is TGTGCCAGCAGTCCTAACCCGACAGGGCCCTACGAGCAGTACGTC. The J gene is TRBJ2-7, the V gene TRBV27; 7 bases align to TRBD1. V was clipped by 5 bases and J by 2 bases; unmatched bases: 9. The CDR3 contains 15 residues. CDR1 is MNHEY and CDR2 is SMNVEV in the germline V gene (reference sequence).

This sequence joins TRBV6-1 and TRBJ1-6; 7 nucleotides align to TRBD1. This CDR3 has 16 residues. The trim removed 4 bases at V and 6 bases at J, leaving 9 bases unmatched. Germline V CDR1 and CDR2: MNHNS, SASEGT. The CDR3 sequence: CASSVNIGTVNSPLHF. CDR3 coding DNA: TGTGCCAGCAGTGTAAATATCGGGACAGTTAATTCACCCCTCCACTTT.

The genes are TRBV5-1 and TRBJ1-2, with 9 bases fitting TRBD1. Germline-derived CDR1 and CDR2 are SGHRS and YFSETQ. After removal of 1 base from V and 2 bases from J, the junction contained 3 bases not matched to a gene. The CDR3 contains 15 residues. DNA for the CDR3: TGCGCCAGCAGCTTGCAGACAGGGGGGAACTATGGCTACACCTTC. Residues: CASSLQTGGNYGYTF.

The rearrangement links TRBV5-1 to TRBJ2-3; 7 positions agree with TRBD1. Losses at the gene ends were 4 bases for V and 0 bases for J; bases not matched to a gene: 8. Germline-derived CDR1 and CDR2 are SGHRS and YFSETQ. The CDR3 is 16 residues long. The CDR3 nucleotides read TGCGCCAGCAGCGTCGGACAGGTCCAGAGCACAGATACGCAGTATTTT. The encoded protein is CASSVGQVQSTDTQYF.

This sequence joins TRBV24-1 and TRBJ2-5; D unclear. CDR3 length: 15 amino acids. The V gene lost 0 bases and the J gene lost 2 bases, with 9 bases spanning the gap. Germline V gene data show CDR1 as KGHDR and CDR2 as SFDVKD. CDR3 in amino acids: CATSDLSTRQETQYF. DNA of the CDR3: TGTGCCACCAGTGATTTGTCTACTCGTCAAGAGACCCAGTACTTC.

This chain joins TRBV29-1 and TRBJ1-3, with D possibly matching TRBD1 (5 bases). Germline V gene sequence: CDR1 SQVTM, CDR2 ANQGSEA. The CDR3 has 12 residues. The V and J ends lost 3 bases and 4 bases respectively, with 7 bases between them. The CDR3 reads CSVDGAGNTIYF. The CDR3 nucleotides are TGCAGCGTTGATGGGGCAGGAAACACCATATATTTT.

The chain carries TRBV7-8 and TRBJ2-3; the D gene is possibly TRBD2 (6 bases). V was pared by 0 bases and J by 0 bases, with 13 bases between. Germline values: CDR1 SGHVS, CDR2 FQNEAQ. CDR3 length: 17 amino acids. CDR3 residues: CASSLARGGLSTDTQYF. The CDR3 bases are TGTGCCAGCAGCTTAGCGCGAGGAGGGCTTAGCACAGATACGCAGTATTTT.

The chain joins TRBV27 to TRBJ2-3; 11 bases agree with TRBD2. The V and J ends lost 3 bases and 5 bases, in that order; junction bases with no gene match: 4. Germline assignment: CDR1 MNHEY and CDR2 SMNVEV (reference sequence). This CDR3 contains 15 residues. The CDR3 sequence: CASSLSLAGGDTQYF. The CDR3 nucleotides are TGTGCCAGCAGTTTGAGCCTAGCGGGGGGAGATACGCAGTATTTT.

This clone has more than one count but fewer than ten. The chain carries TRBV6-5 and TRBJ1-4; D call uncertain. The CDR3 is made up of 14 amino acids. The V and J ends lost 7 bases and 8 bases respectively, with 17 bases between them. Per the germline V gene, CDR1 is MNHEY and CDR2 is SVGAGI. The CDR3 nucleotides read TGTGCCAGCACCGTAAACGGGGTACGAGAAAAACTGTTTTTT. Protein: CASTVNGVREKLFF.

Here the CDR3 reads CASREGHSNQPQHF. The CDR3 DNA follows: TGCGCCAGCAGAGAAGGACATAGCAATCAGCCCCAGCATTTT. The genes are TRBV5-1 and TRBJ1-5; D perhaps matches TRBD1 (5 bases). The CDR3 totals 14 residues. The germline V gene encodes CDR1 SGHRS and CDR2 YFSETQ. V lost 5 bases, J lost 0 bases, and 9 bases lay in between.